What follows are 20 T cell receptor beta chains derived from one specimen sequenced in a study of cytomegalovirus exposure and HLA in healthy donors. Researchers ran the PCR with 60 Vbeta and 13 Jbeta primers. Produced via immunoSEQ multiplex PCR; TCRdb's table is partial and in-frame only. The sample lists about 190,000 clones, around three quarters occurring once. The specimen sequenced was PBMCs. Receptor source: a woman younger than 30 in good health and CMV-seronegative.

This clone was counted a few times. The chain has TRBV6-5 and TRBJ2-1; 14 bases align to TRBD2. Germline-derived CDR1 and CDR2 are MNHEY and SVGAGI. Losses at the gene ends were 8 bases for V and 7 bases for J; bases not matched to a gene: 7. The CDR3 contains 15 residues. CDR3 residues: CASGGTSGSGNEQFF. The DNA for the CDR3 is TGTGCCAGCGGCGGGACTAGCGGGAGTGGGAATGAGCAGTTCTTC.

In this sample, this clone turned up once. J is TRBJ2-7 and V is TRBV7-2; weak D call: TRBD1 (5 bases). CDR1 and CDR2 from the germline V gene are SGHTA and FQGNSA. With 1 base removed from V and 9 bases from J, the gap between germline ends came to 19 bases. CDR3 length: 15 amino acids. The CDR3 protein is CASSLGGPMGYPQYF. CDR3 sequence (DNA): TGTGCCAGCAGCTTAGGGGGCCCCATGGGATACCCGCAGTACTTC.

CDR3 loop: CASSFPGLAGRDTQYF. The DNA for the CDR3 is TGTGCCAGCAGTTTCCCGGGACTAGCGGGGAGGGATACGCAGTATTTT. V usage is TRBV5-6 and J usage is TRBJ2-3; 13 nucleotides align to TRBD2. The CDR3 totals 16 residues. V was pared by 5 bases and J by 6 bases, with 9 bases of the junction left unmatched. The germline gives CDR1 SGHDT, CDR2 YYEEEE.

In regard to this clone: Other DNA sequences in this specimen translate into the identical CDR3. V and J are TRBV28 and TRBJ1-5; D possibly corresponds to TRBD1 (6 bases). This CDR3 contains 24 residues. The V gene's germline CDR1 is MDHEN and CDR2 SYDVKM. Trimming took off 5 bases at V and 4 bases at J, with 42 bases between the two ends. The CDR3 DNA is TGTGCCAGCAGTCCTTTTATTTCCCAGGAACAACAGGGTCGATCTATCATTAGTAATCAGCCCCAGCATTTT. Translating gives CASSPFISQEQQGRSIISNQPQHF.

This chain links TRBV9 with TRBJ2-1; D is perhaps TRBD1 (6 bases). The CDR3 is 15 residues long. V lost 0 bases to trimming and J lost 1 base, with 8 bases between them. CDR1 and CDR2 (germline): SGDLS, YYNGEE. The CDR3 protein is CASSVGQGSYNEQFF. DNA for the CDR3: TGTGCCAGCAGCGTAGGGCAGGGGTCCTACAATGAGCAGTTCTTC. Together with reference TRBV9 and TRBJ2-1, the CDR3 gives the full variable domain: DSGVTQTPKHLITATGQRVTLRCSPRSGDLSVYWYQQSLDQGLQFLIQYYNGEERAKGNILERFSAQQFPDLHSELNLSSLELGDSALYFCASSVGQGSYNEQFFGPGTRLTVL.

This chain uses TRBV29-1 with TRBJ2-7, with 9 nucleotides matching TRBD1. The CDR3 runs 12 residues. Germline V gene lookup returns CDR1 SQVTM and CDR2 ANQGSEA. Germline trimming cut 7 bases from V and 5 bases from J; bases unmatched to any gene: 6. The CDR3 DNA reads TGCAGCGGGAGGGGACAGGGACACGAGCAGTACTTC. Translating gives CSGRGQGHEQYF.

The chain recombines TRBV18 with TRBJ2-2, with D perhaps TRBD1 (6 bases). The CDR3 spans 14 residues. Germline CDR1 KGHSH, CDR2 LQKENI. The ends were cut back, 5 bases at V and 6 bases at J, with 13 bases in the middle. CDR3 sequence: CASSADRGSGELFF. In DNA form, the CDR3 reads TGTGCCAGCTCAGCGGACAGAGGTTCCGGGGAGCTGTTTTTT.

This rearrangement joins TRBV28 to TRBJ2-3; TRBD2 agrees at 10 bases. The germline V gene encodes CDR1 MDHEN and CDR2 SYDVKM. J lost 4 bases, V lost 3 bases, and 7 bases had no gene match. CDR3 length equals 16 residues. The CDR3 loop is CASSFYSGGAADTQYF. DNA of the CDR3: TGTGCCAGCAGTTTTTACAGCGGGGGGGCCGCAGATACGCAGTATTTT.

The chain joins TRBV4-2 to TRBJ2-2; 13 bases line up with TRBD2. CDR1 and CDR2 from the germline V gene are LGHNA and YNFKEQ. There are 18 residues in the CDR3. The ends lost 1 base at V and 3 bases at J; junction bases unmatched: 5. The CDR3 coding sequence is TGTGCCAGCAGCCAAGTACTAGCGGGGGGGCAATACACCGGGGAGCTGTTTTTT. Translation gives CASSQVLAGGQYTGELFF.

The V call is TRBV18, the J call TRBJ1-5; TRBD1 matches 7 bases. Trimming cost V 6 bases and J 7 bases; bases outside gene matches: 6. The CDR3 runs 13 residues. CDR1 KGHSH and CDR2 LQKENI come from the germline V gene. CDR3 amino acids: CASSPTGSQPQHF. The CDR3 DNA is TGTGCCAGCTCCCCGACAGGGAGCCAGCCCCAGCATTTT.

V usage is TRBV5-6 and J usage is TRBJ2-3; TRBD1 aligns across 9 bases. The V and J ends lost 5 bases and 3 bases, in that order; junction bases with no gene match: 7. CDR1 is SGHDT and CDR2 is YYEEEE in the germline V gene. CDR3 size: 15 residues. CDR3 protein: CASRLTGTGTDTQYF. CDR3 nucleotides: TGTGCCAGCAGGTTAACAGGGACAGGGACAGATACGCAGTATTTT.

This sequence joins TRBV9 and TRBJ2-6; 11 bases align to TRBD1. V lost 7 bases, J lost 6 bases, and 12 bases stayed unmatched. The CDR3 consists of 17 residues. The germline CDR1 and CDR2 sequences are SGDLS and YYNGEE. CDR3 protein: CASRGGQGAPAANVLTF. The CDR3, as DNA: TGTGCCAGCCGAGGCGGACAGGGGGCTCCAGCGGCCAACGTCCTGACTTTC. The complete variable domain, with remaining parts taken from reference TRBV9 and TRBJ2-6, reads DSGVTQTPKHLITATGQRVTLRCSPRSGDLSVYWYQQSLDQGLQFLIQYYNGEERAKGNILERFSAQQFPDLHSELNLSSLELGDSALYFCASRGGQGAPAANVLTFGAGSRLTVL.

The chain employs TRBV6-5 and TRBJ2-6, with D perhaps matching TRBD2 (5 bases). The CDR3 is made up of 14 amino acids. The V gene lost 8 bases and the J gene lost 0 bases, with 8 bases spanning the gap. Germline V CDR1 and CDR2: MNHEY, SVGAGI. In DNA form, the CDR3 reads TGTGCCAGCTCGGAGGTCTCTGGGGCCAACGTCCTGACTTTC. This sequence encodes CASSEVSGANVLTF.

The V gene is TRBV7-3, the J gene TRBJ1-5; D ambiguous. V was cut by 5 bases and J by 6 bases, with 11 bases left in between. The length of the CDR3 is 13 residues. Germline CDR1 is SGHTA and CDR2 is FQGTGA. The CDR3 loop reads CASSPSPGQPQHF. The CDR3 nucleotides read TGTGCCAGCAGCCCCTCCCCAGGTCAGCCCCAGCATTTT. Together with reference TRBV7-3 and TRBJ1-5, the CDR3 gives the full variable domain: GAGVSQTPSNKVTEKGKYVELRCDPISGHTALYWYRQSLGQGPEFLIYFQGTGAADDSGLPNDRFFAVRPEGSVSTLKIQRTERGDSAVYLCASSPSPGQPQHFGDGTRLSIL.

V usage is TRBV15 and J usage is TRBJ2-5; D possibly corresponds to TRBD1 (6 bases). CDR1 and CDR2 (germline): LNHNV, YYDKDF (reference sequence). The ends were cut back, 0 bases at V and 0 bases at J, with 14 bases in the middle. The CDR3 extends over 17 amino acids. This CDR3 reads CATSRDPPTGHQETQYF. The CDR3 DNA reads TGTGCCACCAGCAGAGATCCGCCGACAGGACACCAAGAGACCCAGTACTTC.

CDR3 protein: CASSGQADKGTEAFF. In DNA form, the CDR3 reads TGTGCCAGCTCCGGACAGGCGGACAAGGGGACTGAAGCTTTCTTT. The V and J genes are TRBV18 and TRBJ1-1; 7 nucleotides align to TRBD1. The V segment lost 6 bases and the J segment 5 bases; nucleotides outside the gene matches: 12. This CDR3 is 15 amino acids long. CDR1 is KGHSH, CDR2 LQKENI, per germline.

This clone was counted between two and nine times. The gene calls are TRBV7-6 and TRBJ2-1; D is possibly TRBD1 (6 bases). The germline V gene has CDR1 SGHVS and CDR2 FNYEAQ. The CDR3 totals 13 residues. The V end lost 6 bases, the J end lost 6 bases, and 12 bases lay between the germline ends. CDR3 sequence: CASSIGQSNEQFF. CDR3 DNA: TGTGCCAGCAGTATAGGACAGAGCAATGAGCAGTTCTTC.

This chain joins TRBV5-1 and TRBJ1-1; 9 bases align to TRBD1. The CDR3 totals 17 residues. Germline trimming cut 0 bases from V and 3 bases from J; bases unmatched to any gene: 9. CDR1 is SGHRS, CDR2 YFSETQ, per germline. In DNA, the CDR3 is TGCGCCAGCAGCTTGGTAACGGGACAGGGTCGTTACACTGAAGCTTTCTTT. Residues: CASSLVTGQGRYTEAFF.

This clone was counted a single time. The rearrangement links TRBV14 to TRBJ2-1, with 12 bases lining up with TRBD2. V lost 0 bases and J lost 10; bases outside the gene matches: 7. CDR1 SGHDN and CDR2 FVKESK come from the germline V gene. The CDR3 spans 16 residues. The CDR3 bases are TGTGCCAGCAGCCAAGATGTCCTAGCGGGAGGGTGGGAGCAGTTCTTC. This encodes CASSQDVLAGGWEQFF.

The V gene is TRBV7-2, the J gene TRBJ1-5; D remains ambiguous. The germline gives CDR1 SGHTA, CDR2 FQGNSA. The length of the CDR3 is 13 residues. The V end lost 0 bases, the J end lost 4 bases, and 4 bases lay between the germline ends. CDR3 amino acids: CASSLARNQPQHF. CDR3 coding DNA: TGTGCCAGCAGCTTAGCGAGGAATCAGCCCCAGCATTTT.